These T cell receptor beta chains were read from a single sample in a study of shared clonotypes between healthy human individuals. Sequenced by immunoSEQ multiplex PCR; TCRdb stores in-frame clones only, minus some. The sample yields over a million clones, approximately 98.5% seen once. Sequenced input: naive CD4+ T cells sorted from blood. The source of these receptors is a man aged 25-45 years in good health. Each CDR3 is given with its conserved first and last residue. The D gene is left open where the match is weak. Size values are once, few and many counts, or a class for expanded clones, and some rows have none.

j_call d_call v_call clone_size cdr3_aa cdr3_nt
TRBJ2-7 - TRBV11-2 once CASSRNGHLYEQYF TGTGCCAGCAGCCGAAACGGACACCTTTACGAGCAGTACTTC
TRBJ2-5 - TRBV5-1 - CASSLGPEKETQYF TGCGCCAGCAGCTTGGGGCCTGAGAAAGAGACCCAGTACTTC
TRBJ1-5 - TRBV2 - CASSMEEPLNQPQHF TGTGCCAGCAGTATGGAGGAACCGCTCAATCAGCCCCAGCATTTT
TRBJ2-7 TRBD1 TRBV10-2 - CASSSRDRISYEQYF TGCGCCAGCAGTTCCAGGGACAGGATCTCCTACGAGCAGTACTTC
TRBJ2-1 TRBD2 TRBV5-1 - CASSFLAGGDEQFF TGCGCCAGCAGCTTCCTAGCGGGAGGAGATGAGCAGTTCTTC
TRBJ2-1 TRBD2 TRBV4-3 - CASSQVGGSGRLYNEQFF TGCGCCAGCAGCCAAGTTGGGGGTAGCGGGAGGCTGTACAATGAGCAGTTCTTC
TRBJ1-4 - TRBV11-2 - CASSFSPGGNEKLFF TGTGCCAGCAGCTTTAGTCCGGGGGGGAATGAAAAACTGTTTTTT
TRBJ2-2 TRBD1 TRBV10-2 - CASRGWTGATNTGELFF TGCGCCAGCAGGGGGTGGACAGGAGCAACGAACACCGGGGAGCTGTTTTTT
TRBJ1-5 TRBD1 TRBV27 - CASSGTGGLSNQPQHF TGTGCCAGCAGTGGGACAGGGGGTTTGAGCAATCAGCCCCAGCATTTT
TRBJ2-7 TRBD2 TRBV5-1 - CASSLFFEAGGSSYEQYF TGCGCCAGCAGTCTATTTTTTGAGGCGGGAGGGAGCTCCTACGAGCAGTACTTC
TRBJ2-5 TRBD1 TRBV9 - CASSVQTGALQETQYF TGTGCCAGCAGCGTCCAGACAGGGGCCCTCCAAGAGACCCAGTACTTC
TRBJ1-4 - TRBV4-2 - CASRELTGINEKLFF TGTGCCAGCAGGGAACTGACAGGAATTAATGAAAAACTGTTTTTT
TRBJ2-7 TRBD1 TRBV27 - CASSAITGTGGLGYEQYF TGTGCCAGCAGTGCGATCACCGGGACAGGGGGCTTAGGGTACGAGCAGTACTTC
TRBJ2-5 - TRBV19 - CASSIGGATQETQYF TGTGCCAGTAGTATTGGGGGGGCTACCCAAGAGACCCAGTACTTC
TRBJ1-5 - TRBV28 - CASSSPFAGTFAQPQHF TGTGCCAGCAGTTCACCATTCGCGGGGACATTTGCCCAGCCCCAGCATTTT
TRBJ1-2 TRBD1 TRBV5-4 once CASSSGRDRDYGYTF TGTGCCAGCAGTTCGGGGAGGGACAGGGACTATGGCTACACCTTC
TRBJ1-3 - TRBV7-9 - CASSMPQAAGNTIYF TGTGCCAGCAGCATGCCGCAGGCGGCTGGAAACACCATATATTTT
TRBJ2-7 - TRBV20-1 - CSALTYEQYF TGCAGTGCTCTGACCTACGAGCAGTACTTC
TRBJ2-7 - TRBV11-2 - CASSFSGIYEQYF TGTGCCAGCAGCTTTTCAGGTATCTACGAGCAGTACTTC
TRBJ2-3 TRBD2 TRBV7-2 once CASSLAPGTSGVPRTDTQYF TGTGCCAGCAGCTTAGCCCCCGGGACTAGCGGGGTCCCCCGCACAGATACGCAGTATTTT
TRBJ1-3 - TRBV7-6 - CASRSREHKGRNTIYF TGTGCCAGCAGGTCCCGGGAACACAAGGGAAGAAACACCATATATTTT
TRBJ2-7 - TRBV7-9 - CASSLATGGISYEQYF TGTGCCAGCAGCTTAGCGACTGGGGGAATCTCCTACGAGCAGTACTTC
TRBJ2-3 - TRBV7-3 - CASSLIWGGEDTQYF TGTGCCAGCAGCTTAATTTGGGGGGGCGAAGATACGCAGTATTTT
TRBJ2-1 - TRBV10-3 once CAISSGVGGSYNEQFF TGTGCCATCAGCTCAGGGGTCGGGGGCTCCTACAATGAGCAGTTCTTC
TRBJ2-5 - TRBV7-6 - CASSALTSQYF TGTGCCAGCAGCGCCTTGACGTCCCAGTACTTC
TRBJ2-7 TRBD1 TRBV6-5 - CASNKQGLPYEQYF TGTGCCAGCAACAAACAGGGGCTCCCCTACGAGCAGTACTTC
TRBJ1-2 - TRBV18 - CASSQQGIPGNYGYTF TGTGCCAGCTCACAACAGGGAATCCCGGGAAACTATGGCTACACCTTC
TRBJ2-2 TRBD2 TRBV6-5 - CASIRTSGNTGELFF TGTGCCAGCATCCGGACTAGCGGGAACACCGGGGAGCTGTTTTTT
TRBJ2-3 TRBD2 TRBV4-3 - CASSQGTSGYTDTQYF TGCGCCAGCAGCCAAGGCACTAGCGGATACACAGATACGCAGTATTTT
TRBJ2-5 TRBD2 TRBV9 - CASSVLAGGLETQYF TGTGCCAGCAGCGTATTAGCGGGAGGGCTTGAGACCCAGTACTTC
TRBJ2-1 TRBD2 TRBV5-8 - CASSPYSGRGYNEQFF TGTGCCAGCAGCCCATATAGCGGGAGGGGTTACAATGAGCAGTTCTTC
TRBJ1-2 - TRBV9 few CASSVDNRNYGYTF TGTGCCAGCAGCGTAGATAACAGGAACTATGGCTACACCTTC
TRBJ2-7 - TRBV7-6 - CASSSGAGTVTYEQYF TGTGCCAGCAGCTCGGGGGCCGGGACGGTTACCTACGAGCAGTACTTC
TRBJ2-7 TRBD1 TRBV9 - CASSARDRGLEQYF TGTGCCAGCAGCGCCCGGGACAGGGGGCTCGAGCAGTACTTC
TRBJ2-1 TRBD2 TRBV5-5 - CASSLVLGGPPNEQFF TGTGCCAGCAGCTTGGTTCTGGGAGGGCCGCCCAATGAGCAGTTCTTC
TRBJ2-3 TRBD2 TRBV5-1 - CASSSSGSTTDTQYF TGCGCCAGCAGCTCTAGCGGGAGTACCACAGATACGCAGTATTTT
TRBJ2-7 - TRBV5-1 - CASSPDVEYEQYF TGCGCCAGCAGTCCGGACGTAGAATACGAGCAGTACTTC
TRBJ2-1 - TRBV5-1 - CASSMGLTEQFF TGCGCCAGCAGCATGGGACTCACAGAGCAGTTCTTC
TRBJ1-2 - TRBV7-9 - CASSPGFSYGYTF TGTGCCAGCAGCCCCGGATTTAGCTATGGCTACACCTTC
TRBJ2-1 TRBD2 TRBV4-3 - CASSQTGTSGINEQFF TGCGCCAGCAGCCAAACCGGGACTAGCGGCATCAATGAGCAGTTCTTC
TRBJ2-3 TRBD2 TRBV29-1 - CSAIRTSGRRTDTQYF TGCAGCGCTATAAGGACTAGCGGGAGGAGGACAGATACGCAGTATTTT
TRBJ2-5 - TRBV2 - CASSDSEYQETQYF TGTGCCAGCAGTGACTCCGAGTACCAAGAGACCCAGTACTTC
TRBJ2-7 - TRBV19 - CATSTGRYEQYF TGTGCCACTTCGACAGGGAGGTACGAGCAGTACTTC
TRBJ1-1 - TRBV2 - CASSEDRAGNTEAFF TGTGCCAGCAGTGAAGACAGGGCAGGTAACACTGAAGCTTTCTTT
TRBJ2-7 - TRBV28 - CASSLLSYEQYF TGTGCCAGCAGTTTATTGAGCTACGAGCAGTACTTC